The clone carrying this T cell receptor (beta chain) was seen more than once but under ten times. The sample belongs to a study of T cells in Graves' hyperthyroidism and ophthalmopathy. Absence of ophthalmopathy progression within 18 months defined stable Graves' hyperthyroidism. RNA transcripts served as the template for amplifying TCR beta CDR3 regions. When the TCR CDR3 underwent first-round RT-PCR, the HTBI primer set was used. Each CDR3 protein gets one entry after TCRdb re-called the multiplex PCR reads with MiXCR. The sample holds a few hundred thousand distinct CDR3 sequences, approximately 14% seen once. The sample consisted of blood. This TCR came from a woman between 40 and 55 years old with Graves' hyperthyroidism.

The CDR3 DNA reads as TGTGCCAGTAGTACCGCCGGGACAGGGGGCGAGCAGTACTTC. This codes for CASSTAGTGGEQYF. The chain carries TRBV19 and TRBJ2-7; 11 bases line up with TRBD1. The trim removed 4 bases at V and 6 bases at J, leaving 5 bases unmatched. CDR1 is LNHDA, CDR2 SQIVND, per germline (reference sequence). The length of the CDR3 is 14 residues. Filled out from reference TRBV19 and TRBJ2-7, the complete variable domain reads DGGITQSPKYLFRKEGQNVTLSCEQNLNHDAMYWYRQDPGQGLRLIYYSQIVNDFQKGDIAEGYSVSREKKESFPLTVTSAQKNPTAFYLCASSTAGTGGEQYFGPGTRLTVT.